Presented here are 28 T cell receptor beta chains from one specimen sequenced in a study of the immune and genomic landscape of osteosarcoma. Here immunoSEQ multiplex PCR was the method, and the copy in TCRdb shows in-frame clones only, minus some. The sample records 6,000 to 7,000 clones, 60% to 80% being singletons. Poor-prognosis osteosarcoma patients supplied post-treatment primary, local recurrence and metastasis tumor specimens. Sequenced sample: osteosarcoma tumor tissue from the lung. Receptor source: a human donor with osteosarcoma.

The chain combines TRBV6-4 with TRBJ2-2; no firm D call. V was clipped by 0 bases and J by 3 bases, with 2 bases between them. Germline V gene sequence: CDR1 MRHNA, CDR2 SNTAGT. There are 13 residues in the CDR3. CDR3 sequence reads: CASSDSDTGELFF. CDR3 sequence (DNA): TGTGCCAGCAGTGACTCAGACACCGGGGAGCTGTTTTTT.

The chain employs TRBV18 and TRBJ2-5; a weak D match, TRBD1 (5 bases). The DNA matches TRBJ2-7 better at its end, which makes the J call doubtful. This CDR3 spans 16 amino acids. Looked up from germline, CDR1 is KGHSH and CDR2 is LQKENI. CDR3 sequence: CASSPVLAGRSYEQYF. The DNA for the CDR3 is TGTGCCAGCTCTCCCGTGCTGGCAGGGCGCTCTTACGAGCAGTACTTC.

The chain employs TRBV30 and TRBJ1-1; 10 nucleotides line up with TRBD1. The CDR3 has 15 amino acids. Germline CDR1 and CDR2: GTSNPN and SVGIG (reference sequence). V was pared by 2 bases and J by 11 bases, with 14 bases of the junction left unmatched. CDR3 sequence reads: CAWSTRTGGTQLAFF. The CDR3 nucleotides are TGTGCCTGGAGTACCCGGACAGGGGGGACACAGCTTGCTTTCTTT.

This clone was counted only a few times. The chain is built from TRBV19 and TRBJ1-1; TRBD1 matches at 8 bases. The germline CDR1 and CDR2 sequences are LNHDA and SQIVND (reference sequence). Germline trimming cut 5 bases from V and 4 bases from J; bases unmatched to any gene: 6. The CDR3 is 14 amino acids. The CDR3 DNA is TGTGCCAGTAGTGGACAGGGACGAATCACTGAAGCTTTCTTT. Protein product: CASSGQGRITEAFF.

V gene TRBV20-1 combines with J gene TRBJ1-6; D remains ambiguous. Trimming shortened V by 6 bases and J by 13 bases, and 13 bases separated the two germline ends. CDR1 and CDR2 (germline): DFQATT, SNEGSKA (reference sequence). The CDR3 spans 11 residues. This CDR3 reads CSASGIGPLHF. The CDR3 region has the DNA TGCAGTGCGTCCGGAATAGGGCCCCTCCACTTT.

The chain employs TRBV10-3 and TRBJ2-1; D tentatively reads TRBD1 or TRBD2 (5 bases each). V was cut by 4 bases and J by 5 bases, with 12 bases left in between. This CDR3 region has 14 residues. The germline gives CDR1 ENHRY, CDR2 SYGVKD. The CDR3 DNA sequence: TGTGCCATCAGTGCTAGGGGACGCGACAATGAGCAGTTCTTC. It codes for CAISARGRDNEQFF.

V is TRBV6-5 and J is TRBJ1-3; weak D call: TRBD1 (5 bases). Trimming left V 11 bases short and J 3 bases short, with 17 bases between. The germline gives CDR1 MNHEY, CDR2 SVGAGI. The CDR3 has 14 residues. The CDR3 is CAASGRPFGNTIYF. The CDR3 DNA reads TGTGCCGCCTCGGGACGGCCTTTTGGAAACACCATATATTTT.

This clone rates as medium-sized. The V and J genes are TRBV19 and TRBJ2-5, with a possible D match to TRBD1 (6 bases). Trimming took 5 bases from V and 4 from J, leaving 14 bases between them. CDR1 LNHDA and CDR2 SQIVND come from the germline V gene (reference sequence). There are 14 residues in the CDR3. The DNA of the CDR3 is TGTGCCAGTAGTGTTGGGGGACAAGGAGAGACCCAGTACTTC. Encoded protein: CASSVGGQGETQYF.

The chain is built from TRBV28 and TRBJ1-1, with D tentatively TRBD1 (5 bases). The V gene lost 7 bases and the J gene lost 3 bases, with 15 bases spanning the gap. The length of the CDR3 is 14 residues. Germline lookup yields CDR1 MDHEN and CDR2 SYDVKM. As DNA, the CDR3 is TGTGCCAGCACCATTTATCGAGGGGACACTGAAGCTTTCTTT. The encoded protein is CASTIYRGDTEAFF. The full variable domain, its missing parts supplied by reference TRBV28 and TRBJ1-1, is DVKVTQSSRYLVKRTGEKVFLECVQDMDHENMFWYRQDPGLGLRLIYFSYDVKMKEKGDIPEGYSVSREKKERFSLILESASTNQTSMYLCASTIYRGDTEAFFGQGTRLTVV.

The gene calls are TRBV7-8 and TRBJ2-1, with TRBD2 identical over 10 bases. Looked up from germline, CDR1 is SGHVS and CDR2 is FQNEAQ. This CDR3 contains 17 residues. V lost 2 bases and J lost 5; bases outside the gene matches: 9. CDR3 sequence reads: CASSLSQTSGTDNEQFF. The DNA for the CDR3 is TGTGCCAGCAGCTTATCCCAAACTAGCGGGACCGACAATGAGCAGTTCTTC. Looking up the rest from reference TRBV7-8 and TRBJ2-1 gives the full variable domain: GAGVSQSPRYKVAKRGQDVALRCDPISGHVSLFWYQQALGQGPEFLTYFQNEAQLDKSGLPSDRFFAERPEGSVSTLKIQRTQQEDSAVYLCASSLSQTSGTDNEQFFGPGTRLTVL.

This clone has a handful of counts. The CDR3 nucleotides read TGTGCCAGCAGCTTAAGGTCCGGGACAGGCTCCTACAATGAGCAGTTCTTC. It translates to CASSLRSGTGSYNEQFF. The V call is TRBV7-1, the J call TRBJ2-1; 8 bases line up with TRBD1. TRBV7-1 qualifies as an ORF whose function is uncertain. The J segment lost 0 bases and the V segment lost 4 bases, leaving 8 bases of the junction unmatched. The CDR3 runs to 17 residues.

This chain connects TRBV18 to TRBJ2-1, with TRBD2 as a possible D gene (5 bases). Germline lookup yields CDR1 KGHSH and CDR2 LQKENI. The CDR3 consists of 13 residues. V was trimmed by 1 base and J by 10 bases, leaving 11 bases between them. CDR3 nucleotide sequence: TGTGCCAGCTCACCACGAGACGGGATGGAGCAGTTCTTC. Translated: CASSPRDGMEQFF.

The chain joins TRBV14 to TRBJ1-2, with TRBD1 as a possible D gene (5 bases). The CDR3 loop spans 12 amino acids. V lost 2 bases and J lost 5, with 6 bases in between. CDR1 is SGHDN, CDR2 FVKESK, per germline. The CDR3 nucleotides are TGTGCCAGCAGCCAACAGGGTTATGGCTACACCTTC. This gives the protein CASSQQGYGYTF.

The chain is built from TRBV18 and TRBJ1-1; TRBD1 is a possible D gene (5 bases). Germline V lookup: CDR1 KGHSH, CDR2 LQKENI. The germline V and J ends were trimmed by 5 bases and 1 base, with 14 bases remaining between them. This CDR3 is 15 amino acids long. The DNA for the CDR3 is TGTGCCAGCTCAGCTATGGGGACGGAGAACACTGAAGCTTTCTTT. This encodes CASSAMGTENTEAFF. Full variable domain (remainder filled in from reference TRBV18 and TRBJ1-1): NAGVMQNPRHLVRRRGQEARLRCSPMKGHSHVYWYRQLPEEGLKFMVYLQKENIIDESGMPKERFSAEFPKEGPSILRIQQVVRGDSAAYFCASSAMGTENTEAFFGQGTRLTVV.

V gene TRBV11-2 combines with J gene TRBJ2-7, with a weak D call TRBD1 (6 bases). The CDR3 loop spans 14 amino acids. V dropped 1 base and J dropped 4 bases, with 11 bases sitting between them. Germline values: CDR1 SGHAT, CDR2 FQNNGV. The CDR3 region is CASSLAGGRYEQYF. CDR3 coding DNA: TGTGCCAGCAGCTTAGCTGGGGGCAGATACGAGCAGTACTTC.

The gene calls are TRBV27 and TRBJ1-2; D is unresolved. Between the trimmed V and J ends, which lost 4 bases and 4 bases, there was a span of 10 bases. The CDR3 spans 13 residues. Germline loops: CDR1 MNHEY, CDR2 SMNVEV (reference sequence). Here the CDR3 DNA reads TGTGCCAGCAGTTCCCGAGCGGGCTATGGCTACACCTTC. Its translation is CASSSRAGYGYTF.

This chain links TRBV10-1 with TRBJ2-7, with TRBD1 matching 10 bases. Germline V CDR1 and CDR2: WNHNN, SYGVQD (reference sequence). Trimming at V came to 8 bases and at J to 6 bases, leaving 13 bases not matched to a gene. The length of the CDR3 is 15 residues. CDR3 region: CASSNPGTGVGEQYF. For the CDR3, the DNA is TGCGCCAGCTCAAACCCCGGGACAGGGGTTGGCGAGCAGTACTTC.

The sample holds one count of this clone. The CDR3 loop is CSVERQSQETQYF. DNA for the CDR3: TGCAGCGTTGAGAGGCAGAGCCAAGAGACCCAGTACTTC. This chain joins TRBV29-1 and TRBJ2-5; D uncertain. Germline loops: CDR1 SQVTM, CDR2 ANQGSEA. The CDR3 consists of 13 residues. With 3 bases removed from V and 1 base from J, the gap between germline ends came to 9 bases. The variable domain in full, completed from reference TRBV29-1 and TRBJ2-5, reads SAVISQKPSRDICQRGTSLTIQCQVDSQVTMMFWYRQQPGQSLTLIATANQGSEATYESGFVIDKFPISRPNLTFSTLTVSNMSPEDSSIYLCSVERQSQETQYFGPGTRLLVL.

The J gene is TRBJ1-4, the V gene TRBV30; perhaps TRBD1 as D (6 bases). The CDR3 consists of 18 residues. The germline V and J ends were trimmed by 0 bases and 8 bases, with 25 bases remaining between them. The germline CDR1 and CDR2 sequences are GTSNPN and SVGIG (reference sequence). The CDR3 region is CAWSVRSFGGAPGEKLFF. DNA for the CDR3: TGTGCCTGGAGTGTACGGTCGTTTGGGGGGGCGCCAGGAGAAAAACTGTTTTTT.

CDR3 sequence: CASSLILGVEQFF. The CDR3 nucleotides are TGTGCCAGCAGCTTAATATTGGGGGTTGAGCAGTTCTTC. This chain links TRBV11-2 with TRBJ2-1; D might be TRBD1 or TRBD2, each matching 5 bases. Trimming stripped 2 bases from V and 9 bases from J, with 11 bases between. Per germline, CDR1 SGHAT and CDR2 FQNNGV. The CDR3 loop spans 13 amino acids.

A few counts support this clone. The V call is TRBV10-3, the J call TRBJ1-1; possible D gene TRBD1, 6 bases. This CDR3 region has 13 residues. V lost 6 bases, J lost 5 bases, and 13 bases lay in between. Germline V gene lookup returns CDR1 ENHRY and CDR2 SYGVKD. CDR3 loop: CAIRDGGGTEAFF. CDR3 nucleotides: TGTGCCATCAGGGATGGGGGCGGAACTGAAGCTTTCTTT.

This clone was detected only once. This chain uses TRBV11-3 with TRBJ2-5; D is possibly TRBD1 or TRBD2 (5 bases each). The CDR3 totals 15 residues. The V end lost 0 bases, the J end lost 5 bases, and 13 bases lay between the germline ends. The germline V gene encodes CDR1 SGHNT and CDR2 YENEEA. CDR3 bases: TGTGCCAGCAGCTTAGATGGGGGTCAGAGGGAGACCCAGTACTTC. This codes for CASSLDGGQRETQYF.

This rearrangement joins TRBV7-9 to TRBJ2-7; tentative D call: TRBD1 (6 bases). V lost 5 bases and J 0 bases, leaving 17 bases between the germline ends. Germline V CDR1 and CDR2: SEHNR, FQNEAQ (reference sequence). The CDR3 runs to 16 residues. In DNA form, the CDR3 reads TGTGCCAGCAGCCCAAGCCAGACAGGCGCCTCCTACGAGCAGTACTTC. As protein: CASSPSQTGASYEQYF. Full variable domain (rest looked up from reference TRBV7-9 and TRBJ2-7): DTGVSQNPRHKITKRGQNVTFRCDPISEHNRLYWYRQTLGQGPEFLTYFQNEAQLEKSRLLSDRFSAERPKGSFSTLEIQRTEQGDSAMYLCASSPSQTGASYEQYFGPGTRLTVT.

The V gene is TRBV30, the J gene TRBJ1-1; D is unresolved. The V and J ends lost 0 bases and 4 bases respectively, with 9 bases between them. CDR1 and CDR2 from the germline V gene are GTSNPN and SVGIG (reference sequence). The CDR3 runs to 13 residues. CDR3 coding DNA: TGTGCCTGGAGTGTACAACCTTCCACTGAAGCTTTCTTT. This translates into CAWSVQPSTEAFF.

The chain carries TRBV21-1 and TRBJ2-5; the table names TRBD1, a call not compared with the DNA. TRBV21-1 is a listed pseudogene. The length of the CDR3 is 16 residues. CDR3 loop: CASSKESRTGKETQYF. The CDR3, as DNA: TGTGCCAGCAGCAAAGAATCGAGGACAGGCAAAGAGACCCAGTACTTC.

This chain links TRBV12-5 with TRBJ1-2; D is unclear. CDR1 LGHNT and CDR2 FRNRAP come from the germline V gene. The CDR3 sequence is 11 residues long. The V gene lost 1 base and the J gene lost 5 bases, with 2 bases spanning the gap. The DNA of the CDR3 is TGTGCTAGTGGTTTGGGGTATGGCTACACCTTC. Translating it yields CASGLGYGYTF. Full variable domain (rest looked up from reference TRBV12-5 and TRBJ1-2): DARVTQTPRHKVTEMGQEVTMRCQPILGHNTVFWYRQTMMQGLELLAYFRNRAPLDDSGMPKDRFSAEMPDATLATLKIQPSEPRDSAVYFCASGLGYGYTFGSGTRLTVV.

V usage is TRBV7-2 and J usage is TRBJ1-1; a possible D gene is TRBD1 (5 bases). Trimming shortened V by 3 bases and J by 5 bases, and 10 bases separated the two germline ends. The CDR3 runs to 13 residues. Germline-derived CDR1 and CDR2 are SGHTA and FQGNSA. The CDR3 sequence: CASSFGGWTEAFF. The CDR3 DNA is TGTGCCAGCAGCTTTGGGGGTTGGACTGAAGCTTTCTTT.

CDR3 protein: CATKYEVLRPQHF. The CDR3 nucleotides read TGTGCCACCAAATACGAGGTGTTACGGCCCCAGCATTTT. The V call is TRBV6-1, the J call TRBJ1-5; D gene ambiguous. V lost 10 bases and J 9 bases, leaving 19 bases between the germline ends. Germline V gene data show CDR1 as MNHNS and CDR2 as SASEGT. The CDR3 extends over 13 amino acids.